This T cell receptor beta chain comes out of a study of blood T cell repertoires in COVID-19. Looking at the study overall: Researchers got acute and convalescent COVID-19 samples from the United States, Italy and Spain.

The CDR3 sequence is 13 residues long. Per germline, CDR1 ENHRY and CDR2 SYGVKD. V was trimmed by 11 bases and J by 1 base, leaving 15 bases between them. Profiling relied on immunoSEQ multiplex PCR, and the TCRdb table lists in-frame clones only, not all of them. The data show approximately 380,000 clones, 85% to 90% seen once. What was sequenced was PBMCs or T cells enriched from blood (not recorded which). This clonotype was obtained from a woman in her late teens or twenties who had recovered from COVID-19. The chain couples TRBV10-3 to TRBJ2-7, with D perhaps TRBD2 (6 bases). The CDR3 sequence is CAESGVGSYEQYF. CDR3 sequence (DNA): TGTGCCGAATCGGGGGTGGGGTCCTACGAGCAGTACTTC.